The 19 T cell receptor beta chains presented below share a single source sample, sequenced in a study of vaccination and CD4 T cells after COVID-19. Their cognate antigens are unknown. The Oncomine TCR Beta short-read assay was applied to DNA of cultured CD4+ T cells. Each CDR3 protein is one row after TCRdb ran MiXCR on the PCR reads. The sample carries roughly 1,600 distinct CDR3 sequences, more than 9.5% recorded once. Treatment denoted: roughly ten-day PBMC culture with coronavirus spike peptide pools or control peptides (ViraFEST assay). Unexposed donor CD4+ T cells predated the COVID-19 pandemic, collected 2011-2018. Sequenced input: CD4+ T cells from blood, cultured in vitro. Receptors were obtained from a human donor in good health.

This clonotype has more than one count but fewer than ten. V usage is TRBV18 and J usage is TRBJ2-1; a weak D match, TRBD2 (5 bases). V shed 2 bases and J shed 8 bases, with 13 bases lying between them. Germline V gives CDR1 KGHSH, CDR2 LQKENI. The CDR3 has 14 residues. The CDR3 sequence is CASSPRAGGYEQFF. The CDR3 bases are TGTGCCAGCTCACCAAGGGCGGGTGGCTATGAGCAGTTCTTC.

This rearrangement joins TRBV5-4 to TRBJ2-1; 8 bases fit TRBD2. The junction had 5 bases not matched to a gene; V was cut back by 3 bases and J by 0 bases. Germline V gene data show CDR1 as SGHNT and CDR2 as YYREEE (reference sequence). The CDR3 consists of 16 residues. CDR3 sequence: CASSSVAGSSYNEQFF. Here the CDR3 DNA reads TGTGCCAGCAGCTCCGTAGCGGGGAGCTCCTACAATGAGCAGTTCTTC.

By share, this clonotype ranks as medium-sized. The chain couples TRBV10-3 to TRBJ2-5, with D perhaps matching TRBD1 (6 bases). The V end lost 3 bases, the J end lost 1 base, and 12 bases lay between the germline ends. Germline V gene data show CDR1 as ENHRY and CDR2 as SYGVKD. There are 15 residues in the CDR3. The CDR3 region is CAISEGGDRQETQYF. The CDR3 DNA follows: TGTGCCATCAGTGAAGGGGGTGACCGCCAAGAGACCCAGTACTTC.

By share, this clonotype ranks as large (0.1 to 1%). The chain recombines TRBV6-5 with TRBJ1-1; 7 bases agree with TRBD1. V was clipped by 2 bases and J by 0 bases; unmatched bases: 9. Germline CDR1 reads MNHEY; CDR2 reads SVGAGI. The CDR3 length is 17 residues. DNA of the CDR3: TGTGCCAGCAGTTACACCCGACAGGGATCATTGAACACTGAAGCTTTCTTT. Translated, it gives CASSYTRQGSLNTEAFF.

This clonotype is medium-sized within its sample. This sequence joins TRBV7-2 and TRBJ2-5; no definite D call. This CDR3 region has 13 residues. Looked up from germline, CDR1 is SGHTA and CDR2 is FQGNSA. V was pared by 1 base and J by 8 bases, with 11 bases between. This CDR3 reads CASSLEGVRTQYF. The CDR3 DNA reads as TGTGCCAGCAGCTTAGAGGGCGTACGAACCCAGTACTTC. Filled out from reference TRBV7-2 and TRBJ2-5, the complete variable domain reads GAGVSQSPSNKVTEKGKDVELRCDPISGHTALYWYRQSLGQGLEFLIYFQGNSAPDKSGLPSDRFSAERTGGSVSTLTIQRTQQEDSAVYLCASSLEGVRTQYFGPGTRLLVL.

This sequence joins TRBV30 and TRBJ1-6, with 7 bases lining up with TRBD1. The CDR3 consists of 15 residues. V was clipped by 2 bases and J by 7 bases; unmatched bases: 8. Germline CDR1 is GTSNPN and CDR2 is SVGIG (reference sequence). CDR3 loop: CAWSRGTAKNSPLHF. For the CDR3, the DNA is TGTGCCTGGAGTCGTGGGACAGCTAAAAATTCACCCCTCCACTTT.

The chain joins TRBV28 to TRBJ2-7; 7 bases are shared with TRBD2. With 2 bases clipped from V and 0 bases from J, the junction kept 7 bases outside the gene matches. The CDR3 is 16 residues long. Germline values: CDR1 MDHEN, CDR2 SYDVKM. The CDR3 is CASSLPPGGFSYEQYF. DNA of the CDR3: TGTGCCAGCAGTTTACCCCCGGGAGGCTTCTCCTACGAGCAGTACTTC.

By sample share, this clonotype is medium-sized. The genes are TRBV7-3 and TRBJ2-1; 10 nucleotides line up with TRBD2. V lost 3 bases to trimming and J lost 2 bases; unmatched junction nucleotides: 1. The CDR3 has 15 amino acids. Germline loops: CDR1 SGHTA, CDR2 FQGTGA. CDR3 bases: TGTGCCAGCAGCTTCAGCGGGGGGGCCTACAATGAGCAGTTCTTC. Protein product: CASSFSGGAYNEQFF.

The V call is TRBV2, the J call TRBJ2-1; TRBD1 aligns across 9 bases. The V segment lost 7 bases and the J segment 5 bases; nucleotides outside the gene matches: 3. Germline lookup yields CDR1 SNHLY and CDR2 FYNNEI. The CDR3 sequence is 13 residues long. This chain's CDR3 is CASKDRGHNEQFF. Here the CDR3 DNA reads TGTGCCAGCAAGGACAGGGGACACAATGAGCAGTTCTTC.

By share of the sample, this clonotype is medium-sized. One end of the junction fails to match germline, which may point to a read error. The chain is built from TRBV30 and TRBJ1-2; D call uncertain. The V gene's germline CDR1 is GTSNPN and CDR2 SVGIG (reference sequence). The CDR3 is 13 amino acids. As DNA, the CDR3 is TGTGCCAGGAGAGAAGAGGATTTCTATGGCTACACCTTC. It is translated as CARREEDFYGYTF.

A word on this clonotype: Given a much more abundant clone one base away, this may be a read error. This is likely a read error, given that the CDR3 carries no conserved phenylalanine or tryptophan at its end. The chain has TRBV6-2 or TRBV6-3 and TRBJ1-1; tentative D call: TRBD1 (5 bases). Germline assignment: CDR1 MNHEY and CDR2 SVGEGT. The CDR3 is made up of 13 amino acids. Trimming pared 7 bases from V and 2 bases from J, leaving 11 bases between. The CDR3: CASNRQFNTEAFL. As DNA, the CDR3 is TGTGCCAGCAACAGACAGTTTAACACTGAAGCTTTCCTT.

V usage is TRBV19 and J usage is TRBJ2-3; 8 bases match TRBD2. The trim removed 5 bases at V and 1 base at J, leaving 5 bases unmatched. Germline-derived CDR1 and CDR2 are LNHDA and SQIVND (reference sequence). The CDR3 length is 15 residues. The DNA of the CDR3 is TGTGCCAGTAGTGTTAGCGGGATGGGCACAGATACGCAGTATTTT. The encoded protein is CASSVSGMGTDTQYF. The whole variable domain, remainder taken from reference TRBV19 and TRBJ2-3, is DGGITQSPKYLFRKEGQNVTLSCEQNLNHDAMYWYRQDPGQGLRLIYYSQIVNDFQKGDIAEGYSVSREKKESFPLTVTSAQKNPTAFYLCASSVSGMGTDTQYFGPGTRLTVL.

This clonotype was recorded only once. A much larger clone sits a single nucleotide away, making a read error possible. The chain couples TRBV7-2 to TRBJ2-7; D call uncertain. The V end lost 4 bases, the J end lost 9 bases, and 16 bases lay between the germline ends. Germline assignment: CDR1 SGHTA and CDR2 FQGNSA. This CDR3 comprises 13 residues. CDR3 in amino acids: CASSSWAPSGQYF. The CDR3 DNA follows: TGTGCCAGCAGCTCGTGGGCCCCCTCGGGGCAGTACTTC.

This clonotype was observed a handful of times. The chain employs TRBV9 and TRBJ2-7; 7 bases align to TRBD1. J was trimmed by 2 bases and V by 0 bases; bases with no gene match: 2. CDR1 SGDLS and CDR2 YYNGEE come from the germline V gene. The CDR3 contains 14 residues. The CDR3 is CASSVGQGTYEQYF. The DNA of the CDR3 is TGTGCCAGCAGCGTAGGACAGGGAACCTACGAGCAGTACTTC.

Turning to this clonotype: A much larger clone lies a single base off, so this may be a read error. The CDR3 reads CASSVGQMRETQYF. In DNA form, the CDR3 reads TGTGCCAGTAGTGTGGGACAGATGCGAGAGACCCAGTACTTC. The rearrangement uses TRBV19 and TRBJ2-5, with 7 bases matching TRBD1. The J segment lost 4 bases and the V segment lost 5 bases, leaving 7 bases of the junction unmatched. CDR1 is LNHDA, CDR2 SQIVND, per germline (reference sequence). This CDR3 is built from 14 residues. Full variable domain (outside the CDR3, taken from reference TRBV19 and TRBJ2-5): DGGITQSPKYLFRKEGQNVTLSCEQNLNHDAMYWYRQDPGQGLRLIYYSQIVNDFQKGDIAEGYSVSREKKESFPLTVTSAQKNPTAFYLCASSVGQMRETQYFGPGTRLLVL.

V gene TRBV29-1 combines with J gene TRBJ1-4; D unresolved. Trimming removed 6 bases from V and 4 bases from J, with 21 bases in between. The CDR3 is 16 amino acids. Germline V gives CDR1 SQVTM, CDR2 ANQGSEA. This chain's CDR3 is CSVLGSSDGYNEKLFF. CDR3 bases: TGCAGCGTCCTTGGGTCCTCCGACGGCTATAATGAAAAACTGTTTTTT.

This clonotype is termed medium-sized. The chain joins TRBV20-1 to TRBJ1-4; 9 bases map to TRBD1. V trimming: 5 bases; J trimming: 1 base; junction bases outside the gene matches: 14. Germline-derived CDR1 and CDR2 are DFQATT and SNEGSKA (reference sequence). The CDR3 is made up of 18 amino acids. The CDR3 sequence is CSALAGTGRRVTNEKLFF. In DNA, the CDR3 is TGCAGTGCTCTAGCCGGGACAGGGAGAAGGGTAACTAATGAAAAACTGTTTTTT.

This clonotype has only a few counts. The gene calls are TRBV25-1 and TRBJ2-7; 8 bases agree with TRBD2. The ends lost 8 bases at V and 4 bases at J; junction bases unmatched: 7. This CDR3 is 13 amino acids long. Looked up from germline, CDR1 is MGHDK and CDR2 is SYGVNS. CDR3 nucleotide sequence: TGTGCCAGCTATAGCGGGATCGATTACGAGCAGTACTTC. As protein: CASYSGIDYEQYF.

By sample share, this clonotype is large. The gene calls are TRBV7-9 and TRBJ2-5; D is possibly TRBD1 (6 bases). This CDR3 has 14 amino acids. Trimming stripped 5 bases from V and 2 bases from J, with 12 bases between. CDR1 and CDR2 from the germline V gene are SEHNR and FQNEAQ (reference sequence). This CDR3 is CASSSHREQETQYF. The CDR3 DNA is TGTGCCAGCAGCAGCCACAGGGAACAAGAGACCCAGTACTTC.